What follows describes a single TCR beta chain. The CDR3 is made up of 18 amino acids. V shed 2 bases, J shed 1 base, and the junction held 8 bases outside the gene matches. CDR1 and CDR2 (germline): KGHSH, LQKENI. The data originate from a study of blood T cell repertoires in COVID-19. The table came from immunoSEQ multiplex PCR; TCRdb's copy has only in-frame clones and leaves some out. The sample yields 150,000 to 200,000 clones, roughly 80% seen once. Sequencing was carried out using PBMCs or T cells enriched from blood (not recorded which). The gene calls are TRBV18 and TRBJ1-4; 9 bases match TRBD1. The receptor's source is a man aged 45-65 years who had recovered from COVID-19. The CDR3 reads CASSPSSGTGLTNEKLFF. The CDR3 DNA sequence: TGTGCCAGCTCACCATCGTCCGGGACAGGGCTAACTAATGAAAAACTGTTTTTT. The whole variable domain, filled in from reference TRBV18 and TRBJ1-4, reads NAGVMQNPRHLVRRRGQEARLRCSPMKGHSHVYWYRQLPEEGLKFMVYLQKENIIDESGMPKERFSAEFPKEGPSILRIQQVVRGDSAAYFCASSPSSGTGLTNEKLFFGSGTQLSVL.